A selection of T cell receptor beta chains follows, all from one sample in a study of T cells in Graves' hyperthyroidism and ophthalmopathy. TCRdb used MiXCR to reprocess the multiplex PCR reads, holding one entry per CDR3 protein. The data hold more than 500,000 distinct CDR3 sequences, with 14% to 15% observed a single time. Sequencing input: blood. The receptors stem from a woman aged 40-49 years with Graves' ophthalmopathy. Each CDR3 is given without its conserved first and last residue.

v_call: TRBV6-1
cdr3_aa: ASSPGTGVRNQPQH

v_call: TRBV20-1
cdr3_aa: SAPPRGLEETQY

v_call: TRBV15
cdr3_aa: ATSRDKVISYEQY

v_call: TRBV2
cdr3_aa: ASSDPLAGGPHEQY

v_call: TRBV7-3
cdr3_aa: ASSLLAGVGTEAF

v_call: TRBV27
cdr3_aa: ASSAGTVNTGELF

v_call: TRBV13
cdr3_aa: ASSPPVQDEETQY

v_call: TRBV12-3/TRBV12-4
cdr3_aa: ASSLGPAEAF

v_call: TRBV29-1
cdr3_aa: SLRGGAGELF

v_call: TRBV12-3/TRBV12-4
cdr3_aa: ASSGDRGTRNTEAF

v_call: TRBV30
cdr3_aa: AFRGPGNTIY

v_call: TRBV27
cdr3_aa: ASSLWGTNTEAF

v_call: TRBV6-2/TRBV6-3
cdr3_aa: ASSRGAAGGQKTYEQY

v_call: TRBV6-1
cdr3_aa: ASSGRSSGLSEQY

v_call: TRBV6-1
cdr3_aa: ASSTFYQDRDSEQY

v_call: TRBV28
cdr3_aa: ASSRTGTGNNQPQH

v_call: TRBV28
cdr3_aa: ASSLVEGTRKNTGELF

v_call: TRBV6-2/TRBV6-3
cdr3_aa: ASSYSPSPYEQY

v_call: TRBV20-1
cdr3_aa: SARVTTSGTYEQY

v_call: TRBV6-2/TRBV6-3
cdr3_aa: ASSYETRSRTAQQY

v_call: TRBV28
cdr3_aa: ASSLGAGVETQY

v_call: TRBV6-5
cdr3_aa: ASSYHRFSYEQY

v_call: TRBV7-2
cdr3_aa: ASSLLWNYEQY

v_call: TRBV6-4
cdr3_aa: ASMRYQETRY

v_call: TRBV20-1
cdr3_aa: SANGRAGELF

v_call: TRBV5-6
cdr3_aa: ASSLVSLPRYGYT

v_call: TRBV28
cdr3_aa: ASTWKGGYT

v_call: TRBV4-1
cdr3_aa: ASRTGTSSGNTIY

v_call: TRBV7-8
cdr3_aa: ASSLVLVFGETQY

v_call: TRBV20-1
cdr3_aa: SARQGVFYEQY

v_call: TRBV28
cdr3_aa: ASSSQMELATTYEQY

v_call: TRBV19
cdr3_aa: ASSMEEVNTEAF

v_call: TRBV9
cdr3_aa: ASSVEAEGEQY

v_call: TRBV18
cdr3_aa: ASSRDRLRTGELF

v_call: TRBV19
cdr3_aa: ASTLQGTLGGELF

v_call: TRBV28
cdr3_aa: ASSMGQGPYEQY

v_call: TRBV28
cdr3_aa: ASSLAAYGYT

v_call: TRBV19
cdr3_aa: ASSIVRGGAEQY

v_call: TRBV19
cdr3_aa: ASSGSLNQPQH

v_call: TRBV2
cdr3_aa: ASSLMPKGSYEQY

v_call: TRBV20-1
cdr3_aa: SVPGGAGYGYT

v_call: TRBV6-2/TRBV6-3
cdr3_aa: ASRPPGLHLDEQY

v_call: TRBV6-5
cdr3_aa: ASSRPRDRGNEQY

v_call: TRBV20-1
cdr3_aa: SAREGARREQY

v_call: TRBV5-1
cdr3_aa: ASSLAPGQAYGYT

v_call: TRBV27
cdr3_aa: ASRDRGGAEAF

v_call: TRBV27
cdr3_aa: ASSLAPGLIYNSPLH

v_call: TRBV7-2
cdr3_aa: ASSLAGGQGYETQY

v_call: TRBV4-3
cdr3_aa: ASSQGWLNQPQH

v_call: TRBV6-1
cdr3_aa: ASREYDTRETQY

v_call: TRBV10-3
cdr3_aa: AVQQGGGTEAF

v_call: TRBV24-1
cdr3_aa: ATSDQVGESIGEQY

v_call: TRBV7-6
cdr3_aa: ASSQHSSYEQY

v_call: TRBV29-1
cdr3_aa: SVAQANTGELF

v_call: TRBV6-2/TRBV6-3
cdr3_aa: ASSYTDRTGELF